This TCR beta chain was found in a study of blood T cell repertoires in COVID-19. Sequencing was performed with immunoSEQ multiplex PCR; in TCRdb, only in-frame clones are kept and a portion is missing. The repertoire consists of some 370,000 clones, with about 90% occurring once and the leading ten covering around 1.2%. This CDR3 has 14 amino acids. Germline values: CDR1 LGHNA, CDR2 YNFKEQ. The V end lost 1 base, the J end lost 4 bases, and 8 bases lay between the germline ends. Specimen: peripheral blood. The sequence came from a man in his forties with acute or convalescent COVID-19. The chain uses TRBV4-2 and TRBJ2-1; D is unresolved. Here the CDR3 reads CASSQAPKYNEQFF. The CDR3 DNA reads TGTGCCAGCAGCCAAGCCCCTAAGTACAATGAGCAGTTCTTC.